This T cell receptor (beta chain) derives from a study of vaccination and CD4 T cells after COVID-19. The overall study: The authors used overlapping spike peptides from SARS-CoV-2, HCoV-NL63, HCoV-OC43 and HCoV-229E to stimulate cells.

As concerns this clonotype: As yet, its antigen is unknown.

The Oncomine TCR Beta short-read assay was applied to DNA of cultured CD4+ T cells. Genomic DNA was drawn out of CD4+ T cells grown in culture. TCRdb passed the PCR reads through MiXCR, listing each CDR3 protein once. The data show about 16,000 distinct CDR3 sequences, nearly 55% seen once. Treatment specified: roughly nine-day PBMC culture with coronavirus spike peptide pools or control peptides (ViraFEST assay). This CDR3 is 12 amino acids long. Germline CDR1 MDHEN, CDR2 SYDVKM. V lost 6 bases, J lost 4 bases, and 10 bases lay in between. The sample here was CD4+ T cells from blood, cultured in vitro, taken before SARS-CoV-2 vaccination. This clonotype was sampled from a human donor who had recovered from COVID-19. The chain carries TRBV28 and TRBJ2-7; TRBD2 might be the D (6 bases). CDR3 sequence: CASRELAYEQYF. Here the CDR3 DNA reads TGTGCCAGCAGAGAGCTAGCGTACGAGCAGTACTTC.